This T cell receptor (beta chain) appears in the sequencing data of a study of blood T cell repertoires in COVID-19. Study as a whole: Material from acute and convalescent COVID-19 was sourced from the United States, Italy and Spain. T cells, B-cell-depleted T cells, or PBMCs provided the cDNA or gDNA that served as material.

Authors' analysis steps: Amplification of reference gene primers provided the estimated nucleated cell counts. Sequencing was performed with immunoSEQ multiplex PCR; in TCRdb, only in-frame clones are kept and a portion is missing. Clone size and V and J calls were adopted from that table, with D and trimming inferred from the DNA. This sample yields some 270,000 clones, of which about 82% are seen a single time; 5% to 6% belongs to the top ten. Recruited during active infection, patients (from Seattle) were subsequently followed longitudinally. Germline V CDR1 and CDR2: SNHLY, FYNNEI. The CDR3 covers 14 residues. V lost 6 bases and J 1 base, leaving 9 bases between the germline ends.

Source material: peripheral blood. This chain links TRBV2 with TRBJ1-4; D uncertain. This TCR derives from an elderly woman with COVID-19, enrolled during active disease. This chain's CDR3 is CASRRALTNEKLFF. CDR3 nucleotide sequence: TGTGCCAGCAGGCGCGCCTTAACTAATGAAAAACTGTTTTTT. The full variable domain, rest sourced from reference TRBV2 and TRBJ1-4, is EPEVTQTPSHQVTQMGQEVILRCVPISNHLYFYWYRQILGQKVEFLVSFYNNEISEKSEIFDDQFSVERPDGSNFTLKIRSTKLEDSAMYFCASRRALTNEKLFFGSGTQLSVL.